One sample yielded the 3 T cell receptor beta chains listed below, sequenced in a study of T cell repertoires in cytomegalovirus infection. TCRdb re-analysed the reads in MiXCR, keeping a single row per CDR3 protein. The table includes some 50,000 distinct CDR3 sequences, under 25% detected once. What these receptors recognize is not known. This sample comprised CD8+ T cells from cultured PBMCs, obtained from culture after CMV antigen stimulation. The origin of the receptors is a human donor in good health (CMV status not recorded). Some clones in this sample may be carry-over from other donors' samples.

The V and J genes are TRBV7-8 and TRBJ2-2; the match to TRBD2 covers 9 bases. This CDR3 comprises 19 residues. The V segment lost 2 bases and the J segment 6 bases; nucleotides outside the gene matches: 16. Germline CDR1 and CDR2: SGHVS and FQNEAQ. CDR3 region: CASSLYSLAGLIGAGELFF. In nucleotides, the CDR3 is TGTGCCAGCAGCTTATATTCACTAGCGGGCCTAATCGGCGCCGGGGAGCTGTTTTTT.

The V gene is TRBV7-8, the J gene TRBJ1-6; no clear D gene. Trimming removed 5 bases at V and 3 bases at J, with 8 bases between. CDR1 is SGHVS, CDR2 FQNEAQ, per germline. CDR3 size: 14 residues. CDR3 protein: CASSLAIYNSPLHF. In DNA, the CDR3 is TGTGCCAGCAGCCTGGCCATCTATAATTCACCCCTCCACTTT.

This sequence joins TRBV6-1 and TRBJ1-2, with D unresolved. The CDR3 loop spans 14 amino acids. CDR1 is MNHNS and CDR2 is SASEGT in the germline V gene. V was shortened by 6 bases and J by 5 bases, with 16 bases between the two germline ends. The CDR3 DNA reads as TGTGCCAGCAGCGTTCGCTCCTCCTTTTATGGCTACACCTTC. It encodes CASSVRSSFYGYTF.